The 2 T cell receptor beta chains below all came from one sample that was sequenced in a study of T cells in Graves' hyperthyroidism and ophthalmopathy. Regions amplified from RNA transcripts were the TCR beta CDR3 regions. The study used the HTBI primer set for a first-round RT-PCR of the TCR CDR3. In TCRdb, the multiplex PCR reads were re-called with MiXCR into one record per CDR3 protein. In the table there are hundreds of thousands of distinct CDR3 sequences, roughly 21% of which are singletons. The sample taken for sequencing was blood. These receptors originate from a man aged 40-49 years with Graves' ophthalmopathy.

This clonotype was counted many times. J is TRBJ1-2 and V is TRBV2; no firm D call. Between the trimmed V and J ends, which lost 4 bases and 0 bases, there was a span of 12 bases. This CDR3 is built from 15 residues. From germline, CDR1 is SNHLY and CDR2 FYNNEI. The CDR3 here is CASSVYQLTNYGYTF. The CDR3 DNA follows: TGTGCCAGCAGTGTATACCAGTTGACTAACTATGGCTACACCTTC.

The V and J genes are TRBV28 and TRBJ2-2; D uncertain. V shed 6 bases and J shed 4 bases, with 6 bases lying between them. The germline gives CDR1 MDHEN, CDR2 SYDVKM. The length of the CDR3 is 12 residues. Written as DNA, the CDR3 is TGTGCCAGCAGAGGATCCACCGGGGAGCTGTTTTTT. Protein product: CASRGSTGELFF.